The 11 T cell receptor beta chains below all came from one sample that was sequenced in a study of CD8+ T cells in alopecia areata. Extracted RNA was reverse transcribed into cDNA, the sequencing template. The assay was immunoSEQ multiplex PCR, and TCRdb's table has in-frame clones only and misses some. This repertoire shows over 100,000 clones, about 50% found once; its top ten account for about 19%. Specimen: CD8+ T cells sorted from blood, collected at week 0. The origin of the receptors is a human donor with alopecia areata.

The CDR3 nucleotides are TGTGCCAGCAGCTTGTTGGGACCAGCTTATGGCTACACCTTC. It is translated as CASSLLGPAYGYTF. The chain employs TRBV5-6 and TRBJ1-2; possibly TRBD1 for D (5 bases). The CDR3 runs 14 residues. V lost 1 base and J lost 5, with 12 bases in between. Germline CDR1 SGHDT, CDR2 YYEEEE.

The rearrangement uses TRBV7-6 and TRBJ2-7, with 8 bases identical to TRBD1. CDR1 is SGHVS and CDR2 is FNYEAQ in the germline V gene. V lost 1 base to trimming and J lost 2 bases; unmatched junction nucleotides: 7. There are 16 residues in the CDR3. For the CDR3, the DNA is TGTGCCAGCAGCTTAGGGTCCGGGACAGGCCCCTACGAGCAGTACTTC. It is translated as CASSLGSGTGPYEQYF.

This clone has only a few counts. The chain carries TRBV4-1 and TRBJ2-6, with no clear D. Per germline, CDR1 MGHRA and CDR2 YSYEKL. This CDR3 has 16 residues. Trimming removed 0 bases from V and 0 bases from J, with 6 bases in between. CDR3 nucleotide sequence: TGCGCCAGCAGCCAAGACGAATACTCTGGGGCCAACGTCCTGACTTTC. Amino acids: CASSQDEYSGANVLTF.

This sequence joins TRBV5-6 and TRBJ2-7; 7 bases agree with TRBD2. J lost 2 bases, V lost 4 bases, and 15 bases had no gene match. Germline CDR1 SGHDT, CDR2 YYEEEE. This CDR3 has 17 residues. Here the CDR3 DNA reads TGTGCCAGCAGCGGATTACGGGGGGAAGAGAGCCCCTACGAGCAGTACTTC. Translation gives CASSGLRGEESPYEQYF. The variable domain in full, completed from reference TRBV5-6 and TRBJ2-7, reads DAGVTQSPTHLIKTRGQQVTLRCSPKSGHDTVSWYQQALGQGPQFIFQYYEEEERQRGNFPDRFSGHQFPNYSSELNVNALLLGDSALYLCASSGLRGEESPYEQYFGPGTRLTVT.

The rearrangement joins TRBV7-9 to TRBJ2-7; D may correspond to TRBD1 or TRBD2 (5 bases each). Trimming shortened V by 3 bases and J by 2 bases, and 11 bases separated the two germline ends. Germline V gene lookup returns CDR1 SEHNR and CDR2 FQNEAQ (reference sequence). The CDR3 spans 14 residues. The CDR3 DNA is TGTGCCAGCAGCTTTCCGGGGCACCCCTACGAGCAGTACTTC. Translating gives CASSFPGHPYEQYF.

This clone showed up just once. This chain connects TRBV13 to TRBJ2-7; D not certain. V lost 2 bases, J lost 3 bases, and 5 bases lay in between. Looked up from germline, CDR1 is PRHDT and CDR2 is FYEKMQ (reference sequence). The CDR3 spans 12 residues. The CDR3 sequence is CASSLQDYEQYF. As DNA, the CDR3 is TGTGCCAGCAGCTTACAGGACTACGAGCAGTACTTC.

The chain carries TRBV13 and TRBJ2-5; D is uncertain. V was shortened by 8 bases and J by 2 bases, with 9 bases between the two germline ends. The CDR3 runs 12 residues. The germline gives CDR1 PRHDT, CDR2 FYEKMQ (reference sequence). The CDR3 loop reads CASGTVQETQYF. The DNA for the CDR3 is TGTGCCAGCGGAACAGTTCAAGAGACCCAGTACTTC.

This rearrangement joins TRBV29-1 to TRBJ2-5, with 8 bases lining up with TRBD2. Trimming at V came to 1 base and at J to 5 bases, leaving 6 bases not matched to a gene. Germline-derived CDR1 and CDR2 are SQVTM and ANQGSEA. This CDR3 is built from 14 residues. The CDR3 here is CSVEARGGRETQYF. DNA of the CDR3: TGCAGCGTTGAAGCCCGGGGGGGGCGGGAGACCCAGTACTTC.

The V call is TRBV27, the J call TRBJ2-5, with D uncertain. Trimming left V 0 bases short and J 11 bases short, with 16 bases between. CDR1 and CDR2 from the germline V gene are MNHEY and SMNVEV (reference sequence). The CDR3 is 14 residues long. CDR3 sequence: CASSLSAPPERQYF. The CDR3 coding sequence is TGTGCCAGCAGTTTATCGGCTCCGCCGGAGAGGCAGTACTTC.

The rearrangement links TRBV29-1 to TRBJ1-1; D is uncertain. CDR3 length equals 11 residues. Germline V gives CDR1 SQVTM, CDR2 ANQGSEA. V lost 6 bases, J lost 7 bases, and 12 bases lay in between. CDR3 loop: CSVETGFEAFF. In DNA form, the CDR3 reads TGCAGCGTCGAGACGGGGTTTGAAGCTTTCTTT.

This clone occurred once. V is TRBV15 and J is TRBJ1-2; D not resolved. The germline V gene has CDR1 LNHNV and CDR2 YYDKDF (reference sequence). CDR3 length: 13 residues. Trimming stripped 0 bases from V and 6 bases from J, with 8 bases between. CDR3 in DNA: TGTGCCACCAGCAGAGACCCCGACCATGGCTACACCTTC. It is translated as CATSRDPDHGYTF.